The clone carrying this T cell receptor beta chain was counted a few times. The data stem from a study of human T cells and chemical hapten exposure. Via MiXCR, TCRdb re-called the RACE reads, giving one row per CDR3 protein. The data show some 52,000 distinct CDR3 sequences, with 9.5% to 11% seen just once and 1.5% to 2% held by the top ten. There are 15 residues in the CDR3. V gave up 4 bases and J gave up 3 bases, with 12 bases separating them. CDR1 SGHNT and CDR2 YENEEA come from the germline V gene. Time point described: patch test 1, 2 weeks after DPC sensitization. The treatment here: therapeutic diphenylcyclopropenone sensitization with weekly scalp DPC. It was unfractionated whole blood from which total RNA was extracted.

The sample was whole blood, taken in connection with sensitization to the hapten diphenylcyclopropenone (DPC). J is TRBJ1-4 and V is TRBV11-3, with D maybe TRBD1 (5 bases). This clonotype originated in a woman aged 40 to 55 with alopecia areata. Some clones in this sample may be carry-over from other donors' samples. This CDR3 reads CASSSTPGPNEKLFF. The CDR3 bases are TGTGCCAGCAGCTCCACTCCGGGGCCTAATGAAAAACTGTTTTTT.